Below are 10 T cell receptor beta chains sequenced from a single sample in a study of blood T cell repertoires in COVID-19. This table comes from immunoSEQ multiplex PCR, and its TCRdb copy is limited to in-frame clones, with some not included. The sample has under 60,000 clones; over 70% are singletons. The sample consisted of peripheral blood. The origin of the receptors is a human donor with active COVID-19. The donor label of this sample is uncertain.

Only a few counts were recorded for this clone. The chain carries TRBV11-3 and TRBJ2-3; a weak D match, TRBD1 (6 bases). Trimming took 5 bases from V and 5 from J, leaving 14 bases between them. CDR3 length: 14 amino acids. Germline assignment: CDR1 SGHNT and CDR2 YENEEA. CDR3 region: CASSVQGGGDTQYF. The CDR3 nucleotides are TGTGCCAGCAGCGTACAGGGCGGTGGAGATACGCAGTATTTT. Full variable domain (rest looked up from reference TRBV11-3 and TRBJ2-3): EAGVVQSPRYKIIEKKQPVAFWCNPISGHNTLYWYLQNLGQGPELLIRYENEEAVDDSQLPKDRFSAERLKGVDSTLKIQPAELGDSAVYLCASSVQGGGDTQYFGPGTRLTVL.

This rearrangement joins TRBV5-1 to TRBJ2-5, with 7 bases fitting TRBD1. Germline V gene data show CDR1 as SGHRS and CDR2 as YFSETQ. Losses at the gene ends were 4 bases for V and 4 bases for J; bases not matched to a gene: 7. The length of the CDR3 is 14 residues. CDR3 in amino acids: CASSPTGLVETQYF. The DNA for the CDR3 is TGCGCCAGCAGCCCGACAGGGTTAGTAGAGACCCAGTACTTC.

The chain employs TRBV19 and TRBJ1-2, with 7 bases lining up with TRBD1. V was clipped by 5 bases and J by 6 bases; unmatched bases: 9. CDR1 is LNHDA, CDR2 SQIVND, per germline (reference sequence). CDR3 length: 14 residues. The CDR3 bases are TGTGCCAGTAGTCCTGGAAGGGGGCGAAATGGCTACACCTTC. Its protein product is CASSPGRGRNGYTF.

The genes are TRBV5-1 and TRBJ1-5, with a possible D match to TRBD1 (5 bases). V was shortened by 0 bases and J by 7 bases, with 11 bases between the two germline ends. This CDR3 contains 14 residues. Germline V CDR1 and CDR2: SGHRS, YFSETQ. DNA of the CDR3: TGCGCCAGCAGCTTGGAGGCAGGGAGGCAGCCCCAGCATTTT. It translates to CASSLEAGRQPQHF.

The CDR3 nucleotides are TGTGCCAGCAGTTACTCTTGGCAGAACACTGAAGCTTTCTTT. Amino acid sequence: CASSYSWQNTEAFF. This chain links TRBV6-5 with TRBJ1-1; D gene unclear. There are 14 residues in the CDR3. With 0 bases removed from V and 1 base from J, the gap between germline ends came to 6 bases. CDR1 is MNHEY and CDR2 is SVGAGI in the germline V gene.

The chain links TRBV4-3 to TRBJ2-1; D perhaps matches TRBD2 (5 bases). The germline V and J ends were trimmed by 0 bases and 0 bases, with 15 bases remaining between them. The CDR3 is 18 residues long. Germline V lookup: CDR1 LGHNA, CDR2 YSLEER. CDR3 region: CASSQDPASRSSYNEQFF. CDR3 nucleotides: TGCGCCAGCAGCCAAGACCCGGCTAGCCGGAGCTCCTACAATGAGCAGTTCTTC.

This clone was observed once. V is TRBV19 and J is TRBJ2-2, with TRBD2 as a possible D gene (5 bases). Deletions cut 8 bases from V and 0 bases from J, with 16 bases between. CDR1 LNHDA and CDR2 SQIVND come from the germline V gene (reference sequence). The CDR3 contains 16 residues. Written as DNA, the CDR3 is TGTGCCAGTGATACCGGGATTTTCGCGAACACCGGGGAGCTGTTTTTT. Protein product: CASDTGIFANTGELFF.

This chain connects TRBV10-3 to TRBJ2-7, with 8 bases matching TRBD1. J was trimmed by 2 bases and V by 2 bases; bases with no gene match: 5. The germline V gene has CDR1 ENHRY and CDR2 SYGVKD. There are 15 residues in the CDR3. The CDR3 nucleotides are TGTGCCATCAGTGAGAGTGACAGGGGAACCTACGAGCAGTACTTC. This codes for CAISESDRGTYEQYF.

The sample holds one count of this clone. The chain joins TRBV18 to TRBJ2-7; D unresolved. There are 13 residues in the CDR3. Trimming took 3 bases from V and 0 from J, leaving 6 bases between them. Germline V lookup: CDR1 KGHSH, CDR2 LQKENI. CDR3: CASSPAVSYEQYF. CDR3 in DNA: TGTGCCAGCTCACCTGCAGTCTCCTACGAGCAGTACTTC.

The genes are TRBV19 and TRBJ1-2; D might be TRBD1 (6 bases). The CDR3 has 14 amino acids. The V end was cut by 9 bases, the J end by 4 bases, with 18 bases between. The germline V gene encodes CDR1 LNHDA and CDR2 SQIVND (reference sequence). CDR3 nucleotide sequence: TGTGCCAGCAATAGAGCTTCAGGGGTCTATGGCTACACCTTC. This gives the protein CASNRASGVYGYTF.